Below are 3 T cell receptor beta chains sequenced from a single sample in a study of T cell repertoires in cytomegalovirus infection. TCRdb redid the calling of the reads with MiXCR, one entry per CDR3 protein. This sample yields about 830,000 distinct CDR3 sequences, of which about 33% are seen a single time; around 12% belongs to the top ten. Their antigens remain unidentified. The source material was cultured CD8+ T cells from PBMCs, sampled from culture after CMV antigen stimulation. These receptors came from a human donor in good health (CMV status not recorded). Some clones in this sample may be carry-over from other donors' samples.

Only one count was recorded for this clonotype. The chain has TRBV7-6 and TRBJ2-5; 8 bases are shared with TRBD2. Germline CDR1 reads SGHVS; CDR2 reads FNYEAQ. This CDR3 spans 16 amino acids. V was pared by 1 base and J by 2 bases, with 6 bases of the junction left unmatched. This CDR3 is CASSLEGRGDQETQYF. Written as DNA, the CDR3 is TGTGCCAGCAGCTTAGAAGGGCGGGGGGATCAAGAGACCCAGTACTTC. The entire variable domain, with the rest obtained from reference TRBV7-6 and TRBJ2-5, is as follows: GAGVSQSPRYKVTKRGQDVALRCDPISGHVSLYWYRQALGQGPEFLTYFNYEAQQDKSGLPNDRFSAERPEGSISTLTIQRTEQRDSAMYRCASSLEGRGDQETQYFGPGTRLLVL.

This clonotype was counted once. This chain connects TRBV6-8 to TRBJ1-1, with D hard to call. CDR1 is MNHGY and CDR2 is SAAAGT in the germline V gene. The V end was cut by 6 bases, the J end by 8 bases, with 16 bases between. The CDR3 extends over 13 amino acids. The CDR3 region is CASRPSLRLEAFF. CDR3 nucleotide sequence: TGTGCCAGCAGGCCCTCGCTCAGGCTGGAAGCTTTCTTT.

This clonotype was observed many times. This sequence joins TRBV7-9 and TRBJ2-5, with D possibly TRBD1 on 5 matching bases. The CDR3 contains 11 residues. The germline V gene has CDR1 SEHNR and CDR2 FQNEAQ (reference sequence). Trimming cost V 5 bases and J 4 bases, with 5 bases left between them. The CDR3 loop reads CASSDRETQYF. For the CDR3, the DNA is TGTGCCAGCAGCGACAGAGAGACCCAGTACTTC.